This T cell receptor (beta chain) stems from a study of graft-versus-host responses after intestinal transplantation. Whole-study findings and limits: Early post-transplant HvG declines tracked with peak circulating GvH clone levels. The study found high graft-versus-host to host-versus-graft clonal ratios in allografts of patients with graft-donor T cell macrochimerism.

CDR1 is LGHNA, CDR2 YSLEER, per germline. V lost 4 bases to trimming and J lost 5 bases; unmatched junction nucleotides: 5. This CDR3 is built from 14 residues. Assay: immunoSEQ multiplex PCR; the TCRdb copy retains only in-frame clones and omits some. The profile covers fewer than 25,000 clones, with 44% appearing a single time and around 1.5% taken by the ten largest. Plating of some 200,000 CFSE-labeled responder cells was done together with some 200,000 irradiated, violet-dye-labeled stimulator cells. The table lists this clone with a few counts. The chain links TRBV4-3 to TRBJ2-1, with 7 bases identical to TRBD2. Sequencing used alloreactive CD8+ T cells from a mixed lymphocyte reaction culture, obtained before transplantation. Subset specified: CFSE-low proliferating T cells sorted from roughly six-day pre-transplant mixed lymphocyte reaction (GvH or HvG direction). The source is a human patient who was an organ donor for intestinal transplantation. The CDR3 nucleotides are TGCGCCAGCAGCCCAGGACTAGGGGACAATGAGCAGTTCTTC. Its translation is CASSPGLGDNEQFF.